The entry that follows covers one T cell receptor (beta chain) sequence. Antigen specificity is unknown. CDR3 length equals 16 residues. Looked up from germline, CDR1 is LNHDA and CDR2 is SQIVND (reference sequence). Between the trimmed V and J ends, which lost 1 base and 1 base, there was a span of 14 bases. The data are from a study of graft-versus-host responses after intestinal transplantation. Sequencing used immunoSEQ multiplex PCR; TCRdb keeps in-frame clones, though not all of them. Of more than 65,000 clones listed, 90% are singletons. The clonotype was recovered from a human donor who received an intestinal transplant. The chain carries TRBV19 and TRBJ2-7; tentatively, D is TRBD2 (6 bases). Specimen: unstimulated CD8+ T cells sorted from spleen or lymph node cells, collected before intestinal transplant. CDR3: CASSIGFVEGSYEQYF. The CDR3 DNA follows: TGTGCCAGTAGTATAGGGTTTGTGGAGGGTTCCTACGAGCAGTACTTC.